This T cell receptor (beta chain) emerged from a study of T cell changes during pregnancy in multiple sclerosis. TCRdb's copy holds only in-frame clones and misses some; the assay was immunoSEQ multiplex PCR. The data show tens of thousands of clones, 88% seen once. The V segment lost 6 bases and the J segment 5 bases; nucleotides outside the gene matches: 8. This CDR3 is built from 14 residues. The germline gives CDR1 WNHNN, CDR2 SYGVQD (reference sequence). The receptor was derived from a female donor with multiple sclerosis, enrolled in a pregnancy study. The chain carries TRBV10-1 and TRBJ2-5, with 8 positions matching TRBD2. This sample comprised peripheral blood, obtained in the first trimester of pregnancy. The chain's CDR3 is CASSTSGRRETQYF. CDR3 in DNA: TGCGCCAGCAGCACTAGCGGTAGACGGGAGACCCAGTACTTC.